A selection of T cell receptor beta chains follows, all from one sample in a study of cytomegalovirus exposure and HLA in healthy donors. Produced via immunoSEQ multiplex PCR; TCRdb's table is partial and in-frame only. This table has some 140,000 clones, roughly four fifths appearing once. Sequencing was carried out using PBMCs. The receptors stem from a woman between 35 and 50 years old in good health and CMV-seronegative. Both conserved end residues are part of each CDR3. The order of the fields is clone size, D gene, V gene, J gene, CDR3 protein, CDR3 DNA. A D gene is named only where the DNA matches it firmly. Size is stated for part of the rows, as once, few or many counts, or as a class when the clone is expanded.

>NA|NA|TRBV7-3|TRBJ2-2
CASAASLTGELFF
TGTGCCAGCGCGGCTAGCCTCACCGGGGAGCTGTTTTTT
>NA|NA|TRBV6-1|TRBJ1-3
CASSEKNPLSSGNTIYF
TGTGCCAGCAGTGAAAAGAACCCTTTGAGCTCTGGAAACACCATATATTTT
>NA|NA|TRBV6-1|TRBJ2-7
CASSVPPWREQYF
TGTGCCAGCAGTGTGCCCCCATGGAGGGAGCAGTACTTC
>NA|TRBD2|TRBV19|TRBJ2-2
CASSILAGGPFSGELFF
TGTGCCAGTAGTATCCTAGCGGGGGGGCCGTTCTCCGGGGAGCTGTTTTTT
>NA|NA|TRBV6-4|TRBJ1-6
CASSDLAGGTPLHF
TGTGCCAGCAGTGACTTGGCAGGAGGGACACCCCTCCACTTT
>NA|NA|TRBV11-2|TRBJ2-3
CASSTGFTTDTQYF
TGTGCCAGCAGCACAGGTTTTACTACAGATACGCAGTATTTT
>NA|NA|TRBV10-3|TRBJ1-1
CATKDSFEAFF
TGTGCCACTAAGGACAGCTTCGAAGCTTTCTTT
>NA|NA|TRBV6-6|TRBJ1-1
CASSYTGRDTEAFF
TGTGCCAGCAGTTACACCGGGAGGGACACTGAAGCTTTCTTT
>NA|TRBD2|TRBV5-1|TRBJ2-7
CASRPNFGGAEYEQYF
TGCGCCAGCAGACCGAATTTCGGGGGGGCCGAGTACGAGCAGTACTTC
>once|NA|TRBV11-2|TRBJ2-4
CASSTTGIRSKNIQYF
TGTGCCAGCAGCACAACAGGTATCAGGTCCAAAAACATTCAGTACTTC
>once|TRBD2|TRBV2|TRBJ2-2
CASSTGGTGELFF
TGTGCCAGCAGTACGGGGGGGACCGGGGAGCTGTTTTTT
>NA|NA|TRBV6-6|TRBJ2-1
CASSYFAAVNEQFF
TGTGCCAGCAGTTACTTTGCAGCGGTTAATGAGCAGTTCTTC
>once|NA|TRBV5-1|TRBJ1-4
CASSPGLRNEKLFF
TGCGCCAGCAGCCCGGGACTCAGGAATGAAAAACTGTTTTTT
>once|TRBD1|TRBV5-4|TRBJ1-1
CASSPATGGTEAFF
TGTGCCAGCAGCCCAGCCACAGGGGGTACTGAAGCTTTCTTT
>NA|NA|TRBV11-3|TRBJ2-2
CASSDGAARNTGELFF
TGTGCCAGCAGCGATGGGGCAGCGAGAAACACCGGGGAGCTGTTTTTT
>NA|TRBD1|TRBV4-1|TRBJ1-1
CASSYGTGRFTEAFF
TGCGCCAGCAGCTACGGGACAGGACGATTCACTGAAGCTTTCTTT
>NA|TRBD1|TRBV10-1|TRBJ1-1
CASSDQTGGTEAFF
TGCGCCAGCAGTGACCAAACAGGGGGCACTGAAGCTTTCTTT
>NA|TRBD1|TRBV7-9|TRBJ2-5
CASSLGQGEFGTQYF
TGTGCCAGCAGCCTGGGACAGGGGGAATTTGGGACCCAGTACTTC
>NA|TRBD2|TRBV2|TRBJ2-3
CASSAPAGFLTDTQYF
TGTGCCAGCAGTGCCCCAGCGGGGTTCCTCACAGATACGCAGTATTTT
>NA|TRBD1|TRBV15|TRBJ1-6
CATSRDLTGISNSPLHF
TGTGCCACCAGCAGAGATCTGACAGGGATAAGTAATTCACCCCTCCACTTT
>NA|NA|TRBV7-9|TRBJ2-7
CASSSRYDEQYF
TGTGCCAGCAGCTCCAGATACGACGAGCAGTACTTC
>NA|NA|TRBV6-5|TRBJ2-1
CASSYNRLSNEQFF
TGTGCCAGCAGTTACAATCGACTAAGCAATGAGCAGTTCTTC
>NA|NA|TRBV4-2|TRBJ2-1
CASSQSGGYNEQFF
TGTGCCAGCAGCCAGTCTGGAGGTTACAATGAGCAGTTCTTC
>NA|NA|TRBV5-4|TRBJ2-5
CASSPKGRGAQETQYF
TGTGCCAGCAGCCCTAAAGGACGGGGGGCCCAAGAGACCCAGTACTTC
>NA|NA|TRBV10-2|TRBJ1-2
CASSGQLGLYGYTF
TGCGCCAGCAGTGGTCAACTAGGGCTCTATGGCTACACCTTC
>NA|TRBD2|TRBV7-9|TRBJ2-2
CASSLYSGTRRSGELFF
TGTGCCAGCAGCTTATATAGCGGGACAAGAAGGTCCGGGGAGCTGTTTTTT
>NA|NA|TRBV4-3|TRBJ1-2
CASSQEHSYRGRGYTF
TGCGCCAGCAGCCAAGAACATTCCTATCGAGGCCGGGGCTACACCTTC
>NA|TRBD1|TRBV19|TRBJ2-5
CASSIMGTGDETQYF
TGTGCCAGTAGTATCATGGGGACAGGGGATGAGACCCAGTACTTC
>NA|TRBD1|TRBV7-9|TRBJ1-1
CASSLSYRGDTEAFF
TGTGCCAGCAGCTTGAGCTACAGGGGGGACACTGAAGCTTTCTTT
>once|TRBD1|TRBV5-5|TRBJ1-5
CASSRQGAQDQPQHF
TGTGCCAGCAGCCGCCAGGGGGCGCAGGATCAGCCCCAGCATTTT
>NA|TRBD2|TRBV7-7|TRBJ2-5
CASSLTSSGETQYF
TGTGCTAGCAGCCTGACTAGCTCGGGAGAGACCCAGTACTTC
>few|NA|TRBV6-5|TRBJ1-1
CASKTGEAEAFF
TGTGCCAGCAAGACGGGGGAGGCTGAAGCTTTCTTT
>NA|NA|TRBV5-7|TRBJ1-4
CASSPTMGGEKLFF
TGTGCCAGCAGTCCAACCATGGGGGGTGAAAAACTGTTTTTT
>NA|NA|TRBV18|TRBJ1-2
CASSPPAQGFYGYTF
TGTGCCAGCTCACCACCAGCTCAGGGGTTTTATGGCTACACCTTC
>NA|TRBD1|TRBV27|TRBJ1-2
CASGRPGTGWNYGYTF
TGTGCCAGCGGACGGCCCGGGACAGGGTGGAACTATGGCTACACCTTC
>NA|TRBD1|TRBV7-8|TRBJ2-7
CASSLGVGGQEFSYEQYF
TGTGCCAGCAGCTTAGGGGTGGGGGGACAGGAGTTCTCCTACGAGCAGTACTTC
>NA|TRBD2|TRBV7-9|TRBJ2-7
CSSSKSGTTHEQYF
TGTTCCAGCAGCAAAAGCGGGACTACACACGAGCAGTACTTC
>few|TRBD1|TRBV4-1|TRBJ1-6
CASNAPGGSSPLHF
TGCGCCAGCAACGCACCAGGGGGCAGTTCACCCCTCCACTTT
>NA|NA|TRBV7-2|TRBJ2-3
CASSPGWGRSTDTQYF
TGTGCCAGCAGCCCAGGGTGGGGCAGAAGCACAGATACGCAGTATTTT
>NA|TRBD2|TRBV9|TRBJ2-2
CASSVAGSGGNTGELFF
TGTGCCAGCAGCGTAGCAGGTAGCGGGGGTAACACCGGGGAGCTGTTTTTT
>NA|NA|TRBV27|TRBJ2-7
CASREGQEFEQYF
TGTGCCAGCAGGGAGGGCCAGGAATTTGAGCAGTACTTC
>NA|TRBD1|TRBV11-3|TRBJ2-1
CASSPGTGLNEQFF
TGTGCCAGCAGCCCCGGGACAGGGTTAAATGAGCAGTTCTTC
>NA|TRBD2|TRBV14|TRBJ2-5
CASSQDRSSGTQYF
TGTGCCAGCAGCCAAGATCGGTCTAGCGGGACCCAGTACTTC
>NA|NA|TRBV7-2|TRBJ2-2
CASSPQDTGELFF
TGTGCCAGCAGCCCCCAGGACACCGGGGAGCTGTTTTTT
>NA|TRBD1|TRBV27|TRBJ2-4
CASSSRQGLVSKNIQYF
TGTGCCAGCAGTTCCCGACAGGGGTTAGTTTCCAAAAACATTCAGTACTTC
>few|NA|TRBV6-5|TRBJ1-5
CASSTGRFQPQHF
TGTGCCAGCAGCACGGGTCGGTTCCAGCCCCAGCATTTT